The rows below give T cell receptor beta chains drawn from one sample of a study of blood T cell repertoires in COVID-19. TCRdb's copy holds only in-frame clones and misses some; the assay was immunoSEQ multiplex PCR. The sample records 70,000 or so clones, 87% being singletons. Sequenced: peripheral blood. These receptors were taken from a woman between 50 and 59 years old with acute or convalescent COVID-19. Each CDR3 is given with its conserved first and last residue. A D gene is named only where the DNA matches it firmly. Not every row has a clone size; where given, it reads once, few, many or a size class.

j_call clone_size v_call d_call cdr3_aa cdr3_nt
TRBJ2-3 NA TRBV7-9 TRBD2 CASSLGGTSGLSTDTQYF TGTGCCAGCAGCTTAGGGGGGACTAGCGGGCTTAGCACAGATACGCAGTATTTT
TRBJ1-1 NA TRBV5-6 TRBD1 CASSGGGQGPPEAFF TGTGCCAGCAGCGGGGGGGGACAGGGGCCACCTGAAGCTTTCTTT
TRBJ2-2 once TRBV2 TRBD2 CASSEALLAGGPRELFF TGTGCCAGCAGTGAAGCGCTTCTAGCGGGGGGGCCAAGGGAGCTGTTTTTT
TRBJ2-7 NA TRBV7-3 TRBD1 CASSVGSGQGMYEQYF TGTGCCAGCAGCGTAGGCTCGGGACAGGGGATGTACGAGCAGTACTTC
TRBJ1-1 few TRBV14 NA CASSLPGMNTEAFF TGTGCCAGCAGCCTCCCAGGGATGAACACTGAAGCTTTCTTT
TRBJ1-5 NA TRBV3-1/TRBV3-2 TRBD1 CASSHGQGGQPQHF TGTGCCAGCAGCCACGGACAGGGAGGTCAGCCCCAGCATTTT
TRBJ1-4 NA TRBV6-5 TRBD1 CASSYQGATNEKLFF TGTGCCAGCAGTTACCAGGGGGCAACTAATGAAAAACTGTTTTTT
TRBJ1-1 NA TRBV18 NA CASSPSGLLNTEAFF TGTGCCAGCTCACCCTCGGGACTGCTGAACACTGAAGCTTTCTTT
TRBJ2-1 NA TRBV7-2 TRBD2 CASSLMGTRAGDEQFF TGTGCCAGCAGCCTCATGGGTACCCGCGCGGGGGATGAGCAGTTCTTC
TRBJ1-3 NA TRBV7-9 TRBD1 CASSTRGTGGGNTIYF TGTGCCAGCAGCACCAGGGGGACAGGGGGTGGAAACACCATATATTTT
TRBJ1-1 NA TRBV4-2 TRBD1 CASSLGGRMNTEAFF TGTGCCAGCAGCTTAGGGGGCAGAATGAACACTGAAGCTTTCTTT
TRBJ2-7 NA TRBV13 TRBD1 CASSSDREHTYEQYF TGTGCCAGCAGCTCGGACAGGGAACACACCTACGAGCAGTACTTC
TRBJ1-2 NA TRBV19 TRBD1 CASSNRDRGYGYTF TGTGCCAGTAGTAACCGGGACAGGGGATATGGCTACACCTTC
TRBJ2-7 NA TRBV7-9 NA CASSSSYGRGTYEQYF TGTGCCAGCAGCTCTTCATATGGCAGAGGGACCTACGAGCAGTACTTC
TRBJ1-1 NA TRBV12-3/TRBV12-4 TRBD1 CASSLRGQGEAFF TGTGCCAGCAGTTTGAGGGGACAGGGGGAAGCTTTCTTT
TRBJ2-7 NA TRBV27 TRBD1 CARAVDRGSYEQYF TGTGCCAGAGCCGTCGACAGGGGCTCCTACGAGCAGTACTTC
TRBJ1-2 NA TRBV7-9 TRBD1 CASSLDQPGGLYGYTF TGTGCCAGCAGCTTAGATCAACCAGGGGGCCTCTATGGCTACACCTTC
TRBJ1-1 NA TRBV21-1 NA CASSKALGEGRHGEAFF TGTGCCAGCAGCAAAGCTCTAGGGGAGGGGAGACACGGTGAAGCTTTCTTT
TRBJ2-5 NA TRBV5-1 NA CASSLPDTRQETQYF TGCGCCAGCAGCTTGCCGGACACCCGCCAAGAGACCCAGTACTTC